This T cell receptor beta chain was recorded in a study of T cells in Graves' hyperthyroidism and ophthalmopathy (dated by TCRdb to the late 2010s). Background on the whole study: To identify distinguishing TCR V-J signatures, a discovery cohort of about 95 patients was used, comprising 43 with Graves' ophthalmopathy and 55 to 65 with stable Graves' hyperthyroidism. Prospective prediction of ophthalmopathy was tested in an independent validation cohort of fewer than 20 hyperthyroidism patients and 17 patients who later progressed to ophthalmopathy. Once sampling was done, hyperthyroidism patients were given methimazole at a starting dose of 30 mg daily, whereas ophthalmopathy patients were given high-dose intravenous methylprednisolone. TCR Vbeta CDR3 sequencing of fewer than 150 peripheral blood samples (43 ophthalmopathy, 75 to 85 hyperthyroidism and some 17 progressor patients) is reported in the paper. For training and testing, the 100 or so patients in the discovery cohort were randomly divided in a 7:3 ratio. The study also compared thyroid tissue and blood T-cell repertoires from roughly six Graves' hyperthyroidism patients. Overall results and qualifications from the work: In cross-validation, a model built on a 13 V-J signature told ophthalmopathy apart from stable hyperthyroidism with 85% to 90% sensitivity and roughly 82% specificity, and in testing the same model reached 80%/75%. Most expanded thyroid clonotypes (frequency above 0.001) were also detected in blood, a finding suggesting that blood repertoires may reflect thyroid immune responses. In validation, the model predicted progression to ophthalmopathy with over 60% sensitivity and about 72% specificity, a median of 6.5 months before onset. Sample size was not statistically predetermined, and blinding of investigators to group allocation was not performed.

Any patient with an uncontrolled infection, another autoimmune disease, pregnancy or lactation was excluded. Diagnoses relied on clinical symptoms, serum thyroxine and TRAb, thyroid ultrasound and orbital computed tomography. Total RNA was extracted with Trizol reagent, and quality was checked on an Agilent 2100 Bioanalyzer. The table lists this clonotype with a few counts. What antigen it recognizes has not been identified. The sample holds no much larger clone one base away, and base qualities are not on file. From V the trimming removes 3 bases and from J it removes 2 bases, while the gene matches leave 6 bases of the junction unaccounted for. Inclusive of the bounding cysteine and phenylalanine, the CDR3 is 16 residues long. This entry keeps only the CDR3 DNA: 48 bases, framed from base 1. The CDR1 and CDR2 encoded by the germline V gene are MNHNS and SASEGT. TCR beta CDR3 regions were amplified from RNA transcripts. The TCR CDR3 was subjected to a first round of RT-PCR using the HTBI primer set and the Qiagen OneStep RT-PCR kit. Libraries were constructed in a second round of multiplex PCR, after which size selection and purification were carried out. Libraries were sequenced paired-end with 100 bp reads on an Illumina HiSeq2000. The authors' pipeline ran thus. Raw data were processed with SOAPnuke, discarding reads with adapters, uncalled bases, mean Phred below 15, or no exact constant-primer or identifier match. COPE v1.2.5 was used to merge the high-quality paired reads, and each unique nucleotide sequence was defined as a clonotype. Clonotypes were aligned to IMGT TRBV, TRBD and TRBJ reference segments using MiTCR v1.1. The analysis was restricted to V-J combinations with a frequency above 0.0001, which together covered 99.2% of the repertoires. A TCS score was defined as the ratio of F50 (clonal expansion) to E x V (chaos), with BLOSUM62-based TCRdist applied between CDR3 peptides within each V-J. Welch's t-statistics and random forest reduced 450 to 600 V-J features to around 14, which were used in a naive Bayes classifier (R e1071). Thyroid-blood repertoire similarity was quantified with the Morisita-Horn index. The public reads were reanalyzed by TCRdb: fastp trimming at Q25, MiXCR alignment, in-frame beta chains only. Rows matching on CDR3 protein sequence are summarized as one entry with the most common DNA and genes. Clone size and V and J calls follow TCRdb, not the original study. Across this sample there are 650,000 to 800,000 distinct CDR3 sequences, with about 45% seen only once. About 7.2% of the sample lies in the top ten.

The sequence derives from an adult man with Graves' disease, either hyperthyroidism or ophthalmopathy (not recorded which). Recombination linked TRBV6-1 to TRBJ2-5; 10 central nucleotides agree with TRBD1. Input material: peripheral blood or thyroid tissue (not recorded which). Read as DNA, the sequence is TGTGCCAGCAGTGACCAGACAGGGGGCCTACAAGAGACCCAGTACTTC. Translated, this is CASSDQTGGLQETQYF.